The 5 T cell receptor beta chains in this list originate from one sample, sequenced in a study of cytomegalovirus exposure and HLA in healthy donors. In the PCR, 60 Vbeta and 13 Jbeta primers were used. This table comes from immunoSEQ multiplex PCR, and its TCRdb copy is limited to in-frame clones, with some not included. The table has about 62,000 clones, roughly 80% seen once. Sequences were obtained from PBMCs. Receptors were obtained from a man aged 55 to 70 in good health and CMV-seropositive.

The genes are TRBV27 and TRBJ2-1; D ambiguous. The CDR3 is made up of 13 amino acids. Trimming stripped 6 bases from V and 3 bases from J, with 9 bases between. Germline CDR1 and CDR2: MNHEY and SMNVEV (reference sequence). The CDR3 spells CASSLTGYNEQFF. The CDR3 DNA is TGTGCCAGCAGCCTGACGGGCTACAATGAGCAGTTCTTC.

This chain joins TRBV10-3 and TRBJ1-1; 7 bases align to TRBD1. The CDR3 length is 13 residues. Germline trimming cut 8 bases from V and 2 bases from J; bases unmatched to any gene: 5. The germline V gene encodes CDR1 ENHRY and CDR2 SYGVKD. CDR3 region: CAIGRQGNTEAFF. In DNA form, the CDR3 reads TGTGCCATCGGGAGACAGGGAAACACTGAAGCTTTCTTT.

The chain couples TRBV29-1 to TRBJ2-3; tentatively, D is TRBD1 (6 bases). Germline lookup yields CDR1 SQVTM and CDR2 ANQGSEA. This CDR3 is built from 17 residues. Trimming took off 7 bases at V and 3 bases at J, with 26 bases between the two ends. CDR3: CSAITGTGRGGTDTQYF. CDR3 nucleotides: TGCAGCGCCATAACAGGGACCGGACGGGGCGGAACAGATACGCAGTATTTT.

The sample holds one count of this clone. The chain is built from TRBV2 and TRBJ2-2, with TRBD1 identical over 8 bases. This CDR3 has 14 residues. V gave up 6 bases and J gave up 1 base; unmatched junction bases: 1. CDR1 is SNHLY and CDR2 is FYNNEI in the germline V gene. DNA of the CDR3: TGTGCCAGCAGGGGGACAGGGAACACCGGGGAGCTGTTTTTT. Translated: CASRGTGNTGELFF.

The chain is built from TRBV19 and TRBJ1-1; 7 bases align to TRBD1. After removal of 7 bases from V and 10 bases from J, the junction contained 15 bases not matched to a gene. This CDR3 has 14 residues. Germline CDR1 LNHDA, CDR2 SQIVND (reference sequence). For the CDR3, the DNA is TGTGCCAGTAAATTTATAGGGCAGGGGGAAGGAGCTTTCTTT. Translated: CASKFIGQGEGAFF. Full variable domain (missing parts from reference TRBV19 and TRBJ1-1): DGGITQSPKYLFRKEGQNVTLSCEQNLNHDAMYWYRQDPGQGLRLIYYSQIVNDFQKGDIAEGYSVSREKKESFPLTVTSAQKNPTAFYLCASKFIGQGEGAFFGQGTRLTVV.